A single sample gave rise to the 14 T cell receptor beta chains below, sequenced in a study of T-cell reconstitution after alpha-beta-depleted transplantation in children. The authors prepared the TCRbeta library with unique molecular identifiers. TCRdb ran MiXCR on the PCR reads and lists one entry per CDR3 protein. The profile covers hundreds of thousands of distinct CDR3 sequences, with about 33% appearing a single time and 2% to 3% taken by the ten largest. Sequencing was performed on PBMCs from the stem cell graft donor, taken from the stem cell graft. These receptors all stem from a human donor who donated a stem cell graft to a child with aplastic anemia.

This clonotype has a handful of counts. The J gene is TRBJ2-1, the V gene TRBV5-5, with D unresolved. Germline loops: CDR1 SGHKS, CDR2 YYEKEE (reference sequence). CDR3 length equals 12 residues. V shed 1 base and J shed 5 bases, with 4 bases lying between them. CDR3 bases: TGTGCCAGCAGCTTGAGAGACAATGAGCAGTTCTTC. Its translation: CASSLRDNEQFF.

The rearrangement uses TRBV28 and TRBJ1-5, with D possibly TRBD1 on 5 matching bases. The V gene lost 6 bases and the J gene lost 0 bases, with 9 bases spanning the gap. Germline CDR1 reads MDHEN; CDR2 reads SYDVKM. The CDR3 consists of 14 residues. The CDR3 sequence: CASRSGGSNQPQHF. For the CDR3, the DNA is TGTGCCAGCAGGAGTGGGGGTAGCAATCAGCCCCAGCATTTT.

Comment on this clonotype: One end of the junction varies from germline; a read error may be responsible. This chain links TRBV5-6 with TRBJ2-3; weak D call: TRBD2 (6 bases). CDR1 and CDR2 from the germline V gene are SGHDT and YYEEEE. The CDR3 has 16 residues. CDR3 coding DNA: TGTGCCAGCACCTTGGGAGGTCTCAGTAGGACAGATACGCAGTATTTT. Amino acids: CASTLGGLSRTDTQYF.

This clonotype was observed a handful of times. V usage is TRBV29-1 and J usage is TRBJ1-5, with no clear D. The germline gives CDR1 SQVTM, CDR2 ANQGSEA. Trimming cost V 5 bases and J 0 bases, with 8 bases left between them. This CDR3 comprises 13 residues. This chain's CDR3 is CSVLTHSNQPQHF. The CDR3 region has the DNA TGCAGCGTTCTGACGCATAGCAATCAGCCCCAGCATTTT.

The rearrangement links TRBV20-1 to TRBJ2-1; 12 positions match TRBD2. Trimming cost V 1 base and J 4 bases; bases outside gene matches: 5. Germline loops: CDR1 DFQATT, CDR2 SNEGSKA (reference sequence). CDR3 length: 16 amino acids. The CDR3 loop is CSARVLAGGVYNEQFF. CDR3 in DNA: TGCAGTGCTAGAGTACTAGCGGGAGGAGTTTACAATGAGCAGTTCTTC.

This clonotype was seen a few times. The rearrangement links TRBV5-6 to TRBJ1-5, with a tentative D call TRBD1 (5 bases). From germline, CDR1 is SGHDT and CDR2 YYEEEE. The CDR3 runs 15 residues. V lost 2 bases and J 3 bases, leaving 12 bases between the germline ends. The CDR3 bases are TGTGCCAGCAGCTTCGGGGGGAGATCCAATCAGCCCCAGCATTTT. This translates into CASSFGGRSNQPQHF.

The chain couples TRBV4-2 to TRBJ2-2; 9 nucleotides align to TRBD2. Germline CDR1 reads LGHNA; CDR2 reads YNFKEQ. The CDR3 covers 16 residues. With V trimmed by 7 bases and J by 6 bases, 12 bases remained unmatched. The CDR3 nucleotides are TGTGCCAGCACCCTGGAGGGCGGGAGGGCTTCCGGGGAGCTGTTTTTT. It codes for CASTLEGGRASGELFF.

The V and J genes are TRBV11-2 and TRBJ1-2; 7 bases match TRBD1. The V and J ends lost 2 bases and 2 bases, in that order; junction bases with no gene match: 14. The germline gives CDR1 SGHAT, CDR2 FQNNGV. This CDR3 region has 18 residues. CDR3 sequence reads: CASSLWRQGYPANYGYTF. The CDR3 DNA follows: TGTGCCAGCAGCTTATGGAGACAGGGCTACCCGGCCAACTATGGCTACACCTTC.

J is TRBJ2-5 and V is TRBV2; the match to TRBD2 covers 9 bases. The ends lost 5 bases at V and 6 bases at J; junction bases unmatched: 13. This CDR3 region has 16 residues. Germline lookup yields CDR1 SNHLY and CDR2 FYNNEI. The CDR3 reads CASSPSPGTSRQTQYF. CDR3 nucleotide sequence: TGTGCCAGCAGTCCCTCTCCCGGGACTAGCCGTCAGACCCAGTACTTC.

This clonotype was detected only a few times. The CDR3: CASSEGGSSYNEQFF. DNA of the CDR3: TGTGCCAGCAGTGAGGGAGGAAGCTCCTACAATGAGCAGTTCTTC. V gene TRBV12-3 or TRBV12-4 combines with J gene TRBJ2-1, with a weak D call TRBD2 (6 bases). CDR3 length: 15 residues. Trimming pared 5 bases from V and 0 bases from J, leaving 11 bases between.

This clonotype was counted between two and nine times. This rearrangement joins TRBV28 to TRBJ1-2; 7 positions match TRBD1. This CDR3 spans 13 amino acids. V lost 6 bases and J lost 1; bases outside the gene matches: 2. CDR1 is MDHEN, CDR2 SYDVKM, per germline. This CDR3 is CASSTGVNYGYTF. The CDR3 DNA reads as TGTGCCAGCAGCACAGGGGTTAACTATGGCTACACCTTC.

The chain joins TRBV30 to TRBJ1-5, with 8 positions matching TRBD1. This CDR3 comprises 15 residues. Germline V CDR1 and CDR2: GTSNPN, SVGIG (reference sequence). V shed 2 bases and J 7 bases; nucleotides not matched to a gene: 10. Written as DNA, the CDR3 is TGTGCCTGGAGTCCCGGGACAGGATCGGGACAGCCCCAGCATTTT. It codes for CAWSPGTGSGQPQHF.

The J gene is TRBJ2-6, the V gene TRBV12-3 or TRBV12-4; no reliable D call. V shed 6 bases and J shed 3 bases, with 9 bases lying between them. The CDR3 has 14 amino acids. The CDR3 reads CASSWSGGANVLTF. The CDR3 DNA sequence: TGTGCCAGCAGCTGGAGTGGTGGGGCCAACGTCCTGACTTTC.

This rearrangement joins TRBV10-3 to TRBJ2-1; D is possibly TRBD2 (5 bases). CDR3 length: 14 residues. V was cut by 8 bases and J by 7 bases, with 18 bases left in between. Germline loops: CDR1 ENHRY, CDR2 SYGVKD. In DNA, the CDR3 is TGTGCCATCCGGGGTCCCGAGCTGGGGAATGAGCAGTTCTTC. Translating gives CAIRGPELGNEQFF.